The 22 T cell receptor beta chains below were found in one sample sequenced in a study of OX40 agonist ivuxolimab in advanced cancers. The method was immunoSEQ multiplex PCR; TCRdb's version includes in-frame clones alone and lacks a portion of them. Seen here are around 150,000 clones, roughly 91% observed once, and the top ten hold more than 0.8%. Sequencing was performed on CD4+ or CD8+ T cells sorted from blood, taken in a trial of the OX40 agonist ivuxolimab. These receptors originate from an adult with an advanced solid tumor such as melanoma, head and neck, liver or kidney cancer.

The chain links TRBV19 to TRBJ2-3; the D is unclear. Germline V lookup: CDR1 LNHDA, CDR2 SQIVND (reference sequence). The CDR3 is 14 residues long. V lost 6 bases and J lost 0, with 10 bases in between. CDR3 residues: CASRVGASTDTQYF. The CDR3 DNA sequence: TGTGCCAGTAGGGTGGGCGCTAGCACAGATACGCAGTATTTT.

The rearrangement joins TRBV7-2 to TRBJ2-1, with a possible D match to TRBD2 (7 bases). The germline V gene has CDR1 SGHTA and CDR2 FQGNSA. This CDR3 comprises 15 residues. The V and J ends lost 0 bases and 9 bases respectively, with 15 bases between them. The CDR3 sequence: CASSLARTGGREQFF. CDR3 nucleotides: TGTGCCAGCAGCTTAGCCCGGACCGGGGGGCGTGAGCAGTTCTTC.

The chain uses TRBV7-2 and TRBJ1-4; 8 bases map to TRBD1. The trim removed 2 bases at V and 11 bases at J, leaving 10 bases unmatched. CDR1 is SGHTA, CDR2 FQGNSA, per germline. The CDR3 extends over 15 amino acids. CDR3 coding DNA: TGTGCCAGCAGCTTAACCAGGGGGCTAGTACAGAAACTGTTTTTT. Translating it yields CASSLTRGLVQKLFF.

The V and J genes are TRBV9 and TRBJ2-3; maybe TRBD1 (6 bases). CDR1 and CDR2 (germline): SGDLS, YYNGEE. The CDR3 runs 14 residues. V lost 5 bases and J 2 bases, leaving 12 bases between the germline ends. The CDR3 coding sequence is TGTGCCAGCAGTAAAGACAGGAACACAGATACGCAGTATTTT. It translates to CASSKDRNTDTQYF.

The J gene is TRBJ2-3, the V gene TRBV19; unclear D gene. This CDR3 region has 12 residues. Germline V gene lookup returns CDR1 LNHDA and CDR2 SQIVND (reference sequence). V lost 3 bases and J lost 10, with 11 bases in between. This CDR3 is CASSMGSWAQYF. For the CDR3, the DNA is TGTGCCAGTAGTATGGGGTCATGGGCGCAGTATTTT. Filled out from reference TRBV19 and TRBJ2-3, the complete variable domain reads DGGITQSPKYLFRKEGQNVTLSCEQNLNHDAMYWYRQDPGQGLRLIYYSQIVNDFQKGDIAEGYSVSREKKESFPLTVTSAQKNPTAFYLCASSMGSWAQYFGPGTRLTVL.

The CDR3 coding sequence is TGTGCCAGCAGGAGGGACACGGACACTGAAGCTTTCTTT. This translates into CASRRDTDTEAFF. J is TRBJ1-1 and V is TRBV2; possible D gene TRBD1, 6 bases. V lost 6 bases and J lost 3, with 11 bases in between. Per germline, CDR1 SNHLY and CDR2 FYNNEI. The CDR3 totals 13 residues. The full variable domain, rest sourced from reference TRBV2 and TRBJ1-1, is EPEVTQTPSHQVTQMGQEVILRCVPISNHLYFYWYRQILGQKVEFLVSFYNNEISEKSEIFDDQFSVERPDGSNFTLKIRSTKLEDSAMYFCASRRDTDTEAFFGQGTRLTVV.

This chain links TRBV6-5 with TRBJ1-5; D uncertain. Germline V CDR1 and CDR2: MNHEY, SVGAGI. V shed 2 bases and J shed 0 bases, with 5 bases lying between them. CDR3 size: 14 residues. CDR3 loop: CASSYRHSNQPQHF. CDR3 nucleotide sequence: TGTGCCAGCAGTTACCGGCATAGCAATCAGCCCCAGCATTTT.

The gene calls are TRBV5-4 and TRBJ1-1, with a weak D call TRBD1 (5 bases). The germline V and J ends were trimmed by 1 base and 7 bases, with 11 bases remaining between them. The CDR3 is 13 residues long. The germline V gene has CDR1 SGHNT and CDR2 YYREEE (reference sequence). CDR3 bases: TGTGCCAGCAGCTTGTGGGGCGGTGATGAAGCTTTCTTT. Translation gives CASSLWGGDEAFF.

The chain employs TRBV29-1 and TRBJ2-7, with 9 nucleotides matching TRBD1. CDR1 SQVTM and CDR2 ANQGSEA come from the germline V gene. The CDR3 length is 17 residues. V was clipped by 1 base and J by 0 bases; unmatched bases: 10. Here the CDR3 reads CSVEGGGGTGFSYEQYF. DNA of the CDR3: TGCAGCGTTGAAGGCGGGGGAGGGACAGGGTTCTCCTACGAGCAGTACTTC.

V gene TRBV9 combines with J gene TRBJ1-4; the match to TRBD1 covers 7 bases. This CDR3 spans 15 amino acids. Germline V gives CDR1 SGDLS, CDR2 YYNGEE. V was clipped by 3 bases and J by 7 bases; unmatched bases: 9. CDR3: CASSGGDSIIEKLFF. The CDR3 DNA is TGTGCCAGCAGCGGGGGGGACAGCATAATTGAAAAACTGTTTTTT.

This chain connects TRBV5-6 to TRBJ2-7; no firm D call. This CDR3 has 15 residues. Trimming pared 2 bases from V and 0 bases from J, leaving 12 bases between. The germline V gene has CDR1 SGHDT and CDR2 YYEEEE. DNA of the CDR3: TGTGCCAGCAGCTTCCGACAAGAATACTCCTACGAGCAGTACTTC. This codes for CASSFRQEYSYEQYF.

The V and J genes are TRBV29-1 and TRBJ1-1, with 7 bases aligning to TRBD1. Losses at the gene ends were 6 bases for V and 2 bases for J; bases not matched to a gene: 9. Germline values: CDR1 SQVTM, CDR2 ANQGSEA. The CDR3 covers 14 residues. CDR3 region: CSVGRDSSNTEAFF. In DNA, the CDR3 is TGCAGCGTGGGGAGGGACAGTTCTAACACTGAAGCTTTCTTT.

The CDR3 protein is CASSQGGDDTDTQYF. The CDR3 nucleotides read TGCGCCAGCAGCCAAGGGGGGGACGACACAGATACGCAGTATTTT. The chain couples TRBV4-3 to TRBJ2-3; D is perhaps TRBD2 (6 bases). The CDR3 length is 15 residues. The V end was cut by 1 base, the J end by 2 bases, with 10 bases between. Germline CDR1 reads LGHNA; CDR2 reads YSLEER.

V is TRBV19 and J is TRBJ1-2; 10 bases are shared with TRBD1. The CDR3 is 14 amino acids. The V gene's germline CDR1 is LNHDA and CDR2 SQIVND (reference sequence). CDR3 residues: CASGRDRGDYGYTF. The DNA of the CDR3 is TGTGCTTCCGGCCGGGACAGGGGAGACTATGGCTACACCTTC.

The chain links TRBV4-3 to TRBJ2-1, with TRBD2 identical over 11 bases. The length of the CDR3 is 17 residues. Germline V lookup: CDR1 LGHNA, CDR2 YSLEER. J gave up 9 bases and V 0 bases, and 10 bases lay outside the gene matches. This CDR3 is CASSQDRNSGREGEQFF. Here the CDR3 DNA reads TGCGCCAGCAGCCAAGATAGGAATAGCGGGAGGGAGGGTGAGCAGTTCTTC.

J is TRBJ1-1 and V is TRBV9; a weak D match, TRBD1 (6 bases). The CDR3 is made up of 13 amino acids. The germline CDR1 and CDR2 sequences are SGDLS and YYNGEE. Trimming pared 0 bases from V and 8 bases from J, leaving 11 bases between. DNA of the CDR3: TGTGCCAGCAGCGTAGTCGGACAGACCGAAGCTTTCTTT. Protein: CASSVVGQTEAFF.

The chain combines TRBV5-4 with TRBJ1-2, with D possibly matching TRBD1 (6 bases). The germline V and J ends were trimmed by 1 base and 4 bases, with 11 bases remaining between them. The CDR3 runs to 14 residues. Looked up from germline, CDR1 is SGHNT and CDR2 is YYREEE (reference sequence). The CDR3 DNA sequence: TGTGCCAGCAGCTTGCAAACAGGGCCCTATGGCTACACCTTC. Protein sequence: CASSLQTGPYGYTF.

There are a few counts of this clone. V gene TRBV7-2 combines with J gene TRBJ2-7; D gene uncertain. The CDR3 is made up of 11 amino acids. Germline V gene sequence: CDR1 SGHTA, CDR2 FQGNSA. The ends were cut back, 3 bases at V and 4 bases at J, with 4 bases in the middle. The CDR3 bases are TGTGCCAGCAGCTTTCAGTACGAGCAGTACTTC. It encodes CASSFQYEQYF.

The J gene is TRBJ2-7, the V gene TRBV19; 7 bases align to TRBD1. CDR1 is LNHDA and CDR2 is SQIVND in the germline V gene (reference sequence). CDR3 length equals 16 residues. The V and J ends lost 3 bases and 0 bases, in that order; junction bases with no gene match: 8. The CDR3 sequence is CASSMSGTASSYEQYF. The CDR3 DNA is TGTGCCAGTAGTATGTCCGGGACAGCTAGCTCCTACGAGCAGTACTTC.

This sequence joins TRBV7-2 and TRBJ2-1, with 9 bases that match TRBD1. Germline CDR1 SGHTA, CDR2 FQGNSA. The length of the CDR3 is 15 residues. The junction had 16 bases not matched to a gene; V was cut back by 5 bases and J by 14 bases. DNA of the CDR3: TGTGCCAGCAGCGGCGGCCGTCACAGGGGGCGCACGAAGTTCTTC. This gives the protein CASSGGRHRGRTKFF. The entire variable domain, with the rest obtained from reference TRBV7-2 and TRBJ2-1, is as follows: GAGVSQSPSNKVTEKGKDVELRCDPISGHTALYWYRQSLGQGLEFLIYFQGNSAPDKSGLPSDRFSAERTGGSVSTLTIQRTQQEDSAVYLCASSGGRHRGRTKFFGPGTRLTVL.

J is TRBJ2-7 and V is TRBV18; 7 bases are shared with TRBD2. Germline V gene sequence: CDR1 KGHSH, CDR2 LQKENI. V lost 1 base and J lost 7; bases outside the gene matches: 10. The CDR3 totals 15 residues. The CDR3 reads CASSPREGSRREQYF. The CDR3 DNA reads TGTGCCAGCTCACCACGGGAGGGAAGTCGGCGGGAGCAGTACTTC.

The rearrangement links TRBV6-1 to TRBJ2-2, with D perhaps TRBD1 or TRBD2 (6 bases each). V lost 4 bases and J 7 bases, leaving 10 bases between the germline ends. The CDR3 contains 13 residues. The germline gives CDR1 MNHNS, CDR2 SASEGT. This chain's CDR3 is CASSVGGSGELFF. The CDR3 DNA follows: TGTGCCAGCAGTGTGGGGGGCAGCGGGGAGCTGTTTTTT.